The present TCR beta chain was sequenced within a study of T cells in Graves' hyperthyroidism and ophthalmopathy. Regarding the study as a whole: In the blood, most expanded thyroid clonotypes above 0.001 appeared as well.

Amplification yielded TCR beta CDR3 regions, with RNA transcripts as the source. HTBI primers were used for first-round RT-PCR of the TCR CDR3. TCRdb used MiXCR to reprocess the multiplex PCR reads, holding one entry per CDR3 protein. Of nearly 750,000 distinct CDR3 sequences listed, roughly a third are singletons. As regards this clonotype: The antigen is not known.

Uncontrolled infections, other autoimmune diseases, pregnancy or lactation led to exclusion of patients. Orbital computed tomography and thyroid ultrasound, together with serum TRAb and thyroxine and clinical symptoms, were used for diagnoses. About 10 ml fresh peripheral blood yielded the PBMCs. The sequence derives from a woman aged 35 to 49 with Graves' hyperthyroidism. The sequenced sample was blood.

The CDR3 region is CASRKGARGYTF. The CDR3 DNA reads TGTGCCAGCAGGAAGGGGGCACGTGGCTACACCTTC. The chain combines TRBV6-5 with TRBJ1-2, with 7 bases aligning to TRBD1. The length of the CDR3 is 12 residues. V shed 6 bases and J 7 bases; nucleotides not matched to a gene: 5. Looked up from germline, CDR1 is MNHEY and CDR2 is SVGAGI.